This T cell receptor (beta chain) was obtained from a study of shared clonotypes between healthy human individuals. The assay was immunoSEQ multiplex PCR, and TCRdb's table has in-frame clones only and misses some. In the table there are some 2,500,000 clones, under 95% of which are singletons. CDR1 and CDR2 (germline): MNHEY, SMNVEV (reference sequence). Between the trimmed V and J ends, which lost 3 bases and 9 bases, there was a span of 15 bases. The CDR3 spans 13 residues. Source material: naive CD4+ T cells from PBMCs. Documented subset: CD45RA+ positively selected. The chain has TRBV27 and TRBJ2-7, with a weak D call TRBD2 (7 bases). This sequence was found in a young man in good health. Some clones in this sample may be carry-over from other donors' samples. CDR3 in amino acids: CASSLVARGAQYF. The DNA of the CDR3 is TGTGCCAGCAGTTTGGTGGCCCGGGGGGCGCAGTACTTC.